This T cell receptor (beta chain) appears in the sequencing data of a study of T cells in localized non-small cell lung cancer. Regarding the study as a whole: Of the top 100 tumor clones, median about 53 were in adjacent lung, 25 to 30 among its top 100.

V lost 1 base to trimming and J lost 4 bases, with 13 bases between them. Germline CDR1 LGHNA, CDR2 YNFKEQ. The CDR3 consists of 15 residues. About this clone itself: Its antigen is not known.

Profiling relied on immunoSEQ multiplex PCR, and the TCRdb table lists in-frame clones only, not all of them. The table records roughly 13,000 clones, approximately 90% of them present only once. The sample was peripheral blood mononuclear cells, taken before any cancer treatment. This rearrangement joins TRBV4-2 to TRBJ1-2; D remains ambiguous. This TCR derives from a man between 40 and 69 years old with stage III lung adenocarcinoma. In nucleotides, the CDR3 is TGTGCCAGCAGCCAAGGCACGTTCAAACCCTATGGCTACACCTTC. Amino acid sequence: CASSQGTFKPYGYTF.